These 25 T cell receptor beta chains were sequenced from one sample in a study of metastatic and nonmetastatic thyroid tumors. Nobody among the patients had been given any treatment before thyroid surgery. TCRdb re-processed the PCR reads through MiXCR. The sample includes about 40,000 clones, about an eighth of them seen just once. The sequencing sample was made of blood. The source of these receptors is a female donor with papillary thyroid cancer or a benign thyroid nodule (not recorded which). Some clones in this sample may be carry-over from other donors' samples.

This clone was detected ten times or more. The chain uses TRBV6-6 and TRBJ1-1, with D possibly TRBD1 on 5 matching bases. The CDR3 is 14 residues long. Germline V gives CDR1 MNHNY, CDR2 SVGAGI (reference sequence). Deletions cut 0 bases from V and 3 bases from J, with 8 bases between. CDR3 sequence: CASSYSSRDTEAFF. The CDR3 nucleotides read TGTGCCAGCAGTTACTCGAGCAGGGACACTGAAGCTTTCTTT.

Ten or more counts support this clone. CDR3: CASRPTSGSTDTQYF. CDR3 nucleotide sequence: TGTGCCAGCAGGCCGACTAGCGGGAGCACAGATACGCAGTATTTT. The gene calls are TRBV7-2 and TRBJ2-3, with 10 bases fitting TRBD2. CDR1 is SGHTA, CDR2 FQGNSA, per germline. The CDR3 covers 15 residues. Trimming removed 6 bases from V and 0 bases from J; junction bases left unmatched: 3.

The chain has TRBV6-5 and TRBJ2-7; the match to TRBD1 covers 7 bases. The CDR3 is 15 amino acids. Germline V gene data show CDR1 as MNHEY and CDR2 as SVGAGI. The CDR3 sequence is CASSYSRQGPYEQYV. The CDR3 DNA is TGTGCCAGCAGCTACTCTCGACAGGGCCCCTACGAGCAGTACGTC.

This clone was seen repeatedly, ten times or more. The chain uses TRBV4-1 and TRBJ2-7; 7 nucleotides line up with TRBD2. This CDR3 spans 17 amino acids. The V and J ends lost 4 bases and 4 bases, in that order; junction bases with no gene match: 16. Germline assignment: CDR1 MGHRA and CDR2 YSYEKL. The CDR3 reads CASSPGREYLRGYEQYF. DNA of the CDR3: TGCGCCAGCAGCCCCGGGCGGGAGTATCTTCGTGGGTACGAGCAGTACTTC.

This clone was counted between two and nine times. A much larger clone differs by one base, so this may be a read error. The CDR3 loop is CASSLTDTRYF. The CDR3 DNA is TGTGCCAGCAGTCTAACAGATACGCGGTATTTT. The J gene is TRBJ2-3, the V gene TRBV28; D unresolved. Germline-derived CDR1 and CDR2 are MDHEN and SYDVKM. The CDR3 totals 11 residues. The whole variable domain, filled in from reference TRBV28 and TRBJ2-3, reads DVKVTQSSRYLVKRTGEKVFLECVQDMDHENMFWYRQDPGLGLRLIYFSYDVKMKEKGDIPEGYSVSREKKERFSLILESASTNQTSMYLCASSLTDTRYFGPGTRLTVL.

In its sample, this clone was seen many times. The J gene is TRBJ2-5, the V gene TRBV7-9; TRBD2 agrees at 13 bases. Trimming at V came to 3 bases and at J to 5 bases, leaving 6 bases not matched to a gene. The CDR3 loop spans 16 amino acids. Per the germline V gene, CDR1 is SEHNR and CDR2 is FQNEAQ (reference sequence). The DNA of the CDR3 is TGTGCCAGCAGCTTTGGACTAGCGGGAGTTTCGGAGACCCAGTACTTC. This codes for CASSFGLAGVSETQYF.

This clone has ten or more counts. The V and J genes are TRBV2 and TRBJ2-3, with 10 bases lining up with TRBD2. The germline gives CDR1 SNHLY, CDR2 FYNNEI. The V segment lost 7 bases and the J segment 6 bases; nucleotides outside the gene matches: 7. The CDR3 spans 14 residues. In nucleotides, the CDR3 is TGTGCCAGCAACGAAGCGGGAGGGGGTGATACGCAGTATTTT. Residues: CASNEAGGGDTQYF.

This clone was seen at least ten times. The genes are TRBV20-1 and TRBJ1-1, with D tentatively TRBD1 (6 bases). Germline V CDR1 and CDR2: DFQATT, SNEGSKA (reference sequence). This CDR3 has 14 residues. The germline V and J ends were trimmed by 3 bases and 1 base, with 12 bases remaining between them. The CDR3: CSARRGGENTEAFF. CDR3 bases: TGCAGTGCTAGGCGCGGGGGCGAGAACACTGAAGCTTTCTTT.

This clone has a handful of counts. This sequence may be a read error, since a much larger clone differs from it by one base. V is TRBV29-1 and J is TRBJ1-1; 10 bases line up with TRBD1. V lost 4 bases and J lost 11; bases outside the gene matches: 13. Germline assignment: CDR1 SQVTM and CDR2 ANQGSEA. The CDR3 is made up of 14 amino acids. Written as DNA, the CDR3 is TGCAGCGTTGCTCTCCTCTGGACAGGGGGGACGGCTTTCTTT. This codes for CSVALLWTGGTAFF. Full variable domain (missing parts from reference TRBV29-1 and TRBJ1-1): SAVISQKPSRDICQRGTSLTIQCQVDSQVTMMFWYRQQPGQSLTLIATANQGSEATYESGFVIDKFPISRPNLTFSTLTVSNMSPEDSSIYLCSVALLWTGGTAFFGQGTRLTVV.

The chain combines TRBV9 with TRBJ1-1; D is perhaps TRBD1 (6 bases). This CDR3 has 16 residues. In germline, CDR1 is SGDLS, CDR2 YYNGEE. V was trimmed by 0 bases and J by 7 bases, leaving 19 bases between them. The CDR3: CASSVAPVGGRSEAFF. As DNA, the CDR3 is TGTGCCAGCAGCGTAGCTCCCGTAGGGGGTCGGAGTGAAGCTTTCTTT.

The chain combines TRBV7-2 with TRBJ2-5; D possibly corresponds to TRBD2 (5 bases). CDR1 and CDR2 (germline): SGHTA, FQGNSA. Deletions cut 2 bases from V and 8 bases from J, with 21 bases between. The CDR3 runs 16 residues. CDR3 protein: CASSLWDVGVWDTQYF. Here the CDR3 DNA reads TGTGCCAGCAGCTTATGGGATGTCGGGGTTTGGGATACCCAGTACTTC.

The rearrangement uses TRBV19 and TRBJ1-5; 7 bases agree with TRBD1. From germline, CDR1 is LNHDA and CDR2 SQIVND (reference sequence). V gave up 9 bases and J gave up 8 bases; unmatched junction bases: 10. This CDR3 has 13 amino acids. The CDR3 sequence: CARKNRGHKPQHF. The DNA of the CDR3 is TGTGCCAGAAAAAACAGGGGACATAAGCCCCAGCATTTT.

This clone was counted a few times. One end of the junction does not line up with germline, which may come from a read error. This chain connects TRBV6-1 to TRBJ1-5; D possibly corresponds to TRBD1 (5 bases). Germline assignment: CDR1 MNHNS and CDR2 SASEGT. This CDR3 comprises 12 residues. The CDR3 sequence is CASSRGTQPQHF. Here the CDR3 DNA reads TGTGCCAGCAGTAGGGGAACTCAGCCGCAGCATTTT.

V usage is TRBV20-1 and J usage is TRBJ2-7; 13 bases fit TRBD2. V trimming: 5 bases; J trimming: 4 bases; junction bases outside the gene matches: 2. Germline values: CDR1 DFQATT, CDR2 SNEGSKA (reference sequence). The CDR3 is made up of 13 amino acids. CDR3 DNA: TGCAGTGCTCGGACTAGCGGGAGATACGAGCAGTACTTC. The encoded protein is CSARTSGRYEQYF.

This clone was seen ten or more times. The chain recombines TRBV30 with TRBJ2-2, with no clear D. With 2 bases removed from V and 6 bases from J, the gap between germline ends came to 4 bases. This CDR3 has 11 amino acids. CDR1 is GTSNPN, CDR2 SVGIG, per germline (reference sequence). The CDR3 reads CAWSSAGELFF. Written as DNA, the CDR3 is TGTGCCTGGAGTTCTGCCGGGGAGCTGTTTTTT.

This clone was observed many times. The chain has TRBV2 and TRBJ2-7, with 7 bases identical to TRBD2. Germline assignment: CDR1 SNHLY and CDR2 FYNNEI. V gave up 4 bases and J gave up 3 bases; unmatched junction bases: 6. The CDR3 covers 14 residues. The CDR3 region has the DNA TGTGCCAGCAGTGGGACTAGAGAAGACTACGAGCAGTACTTC. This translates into CASSGTREDYEQYF.

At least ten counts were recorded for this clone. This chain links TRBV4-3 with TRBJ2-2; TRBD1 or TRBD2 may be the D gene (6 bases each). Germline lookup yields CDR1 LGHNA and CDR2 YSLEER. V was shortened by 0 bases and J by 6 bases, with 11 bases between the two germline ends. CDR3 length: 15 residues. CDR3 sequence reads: CASSQEKGGSGELFF. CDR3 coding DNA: TGCGCCAGCAGCCAAGAGAAGGGGGGATCCGGGGAGCTGTTTTTT.

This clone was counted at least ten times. CDR3 in DNA: TGCGCCAGCAGCCAATCCCAGGGTAATACTGAAGCTTTCTTT. Residues: CASSQSQGNTEAFF. V is TRBV5-1 and J is TRBJ1-1; D is possibly TRBD1 (5 bases). V was shortened by 4 bases and J by 5 bases, with 15 bases between the two germline ends. The length of the CDR3 is 14 residues. CDR1 is SGHRS and CDR2 is YFSETQ in the germline V gene. The full variable domain, with the rest looked up from reference TRBV5-1 and TRBJ1-1, is KAGVTQTPRYLIKTRGQQVTLSCSPISGHRSVSWYQQTPGQGLQFLFEYFSETQRNKGNFPGRFSGRQFSNSRSEMNVSTLELGDSALYLCASSQSQGNTEAFFGQGTRLTVV.

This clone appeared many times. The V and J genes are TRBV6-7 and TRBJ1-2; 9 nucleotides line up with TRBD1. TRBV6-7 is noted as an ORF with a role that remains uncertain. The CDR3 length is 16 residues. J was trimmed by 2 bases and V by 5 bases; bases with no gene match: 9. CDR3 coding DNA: TGTGCCAGCAGTAATCTTCGGGACAGGGAAAACTATGGCTACACCTTC. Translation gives CASSNLRDRENYGYTF.

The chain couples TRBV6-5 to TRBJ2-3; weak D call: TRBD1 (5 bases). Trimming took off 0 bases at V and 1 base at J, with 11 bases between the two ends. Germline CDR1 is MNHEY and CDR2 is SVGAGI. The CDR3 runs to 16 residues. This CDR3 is CASSYSPSTGTDTQYF. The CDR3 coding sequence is TGTGCCAGCAGTTACTCACCATCGACAGGCACAGATACGCAGTATTTT.

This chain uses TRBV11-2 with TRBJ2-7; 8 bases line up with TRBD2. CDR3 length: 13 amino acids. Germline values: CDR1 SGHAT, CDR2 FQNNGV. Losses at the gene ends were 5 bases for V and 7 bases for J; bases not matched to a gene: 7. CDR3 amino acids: CASSREREREQYF. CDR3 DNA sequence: TGTGCCAGCAGCCGAGAGCGGGAGCGGGAGCAGTACTTC.

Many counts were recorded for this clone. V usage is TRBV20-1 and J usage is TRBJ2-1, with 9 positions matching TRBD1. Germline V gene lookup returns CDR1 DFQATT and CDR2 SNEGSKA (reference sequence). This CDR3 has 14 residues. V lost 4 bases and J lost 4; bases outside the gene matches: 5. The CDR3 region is CSATDRGNYNEQFF. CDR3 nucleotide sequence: TGCAGTGCTACTGACAGGGGGAATTACAATGAGCAGTTCTTC.

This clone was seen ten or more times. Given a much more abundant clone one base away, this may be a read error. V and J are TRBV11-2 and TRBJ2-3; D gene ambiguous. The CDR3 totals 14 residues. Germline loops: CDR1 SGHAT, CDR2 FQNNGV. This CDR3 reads CASSFWGSTDTRYF. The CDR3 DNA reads TGTGCCAGCAGCTTTTGGGGTAGCACAGATACGCGGTATTTT.

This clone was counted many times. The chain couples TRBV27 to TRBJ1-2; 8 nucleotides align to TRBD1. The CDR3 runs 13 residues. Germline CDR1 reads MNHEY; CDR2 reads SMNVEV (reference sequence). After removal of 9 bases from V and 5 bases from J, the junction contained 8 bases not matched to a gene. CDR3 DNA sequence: TGTGCCAGTGCGGACAGGGCAGGATATGGCTACACCTTC. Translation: CASADRAGYGYTF.

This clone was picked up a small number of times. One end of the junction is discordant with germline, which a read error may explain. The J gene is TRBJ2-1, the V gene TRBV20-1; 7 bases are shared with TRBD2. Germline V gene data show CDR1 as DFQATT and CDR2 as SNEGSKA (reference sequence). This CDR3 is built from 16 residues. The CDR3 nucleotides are TGCAGTGCTAGAGAGGTTGCGGGAGCCAGCTACAGTGAGCAGTTCTTC. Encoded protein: CSAREVAGASYSEQFF.